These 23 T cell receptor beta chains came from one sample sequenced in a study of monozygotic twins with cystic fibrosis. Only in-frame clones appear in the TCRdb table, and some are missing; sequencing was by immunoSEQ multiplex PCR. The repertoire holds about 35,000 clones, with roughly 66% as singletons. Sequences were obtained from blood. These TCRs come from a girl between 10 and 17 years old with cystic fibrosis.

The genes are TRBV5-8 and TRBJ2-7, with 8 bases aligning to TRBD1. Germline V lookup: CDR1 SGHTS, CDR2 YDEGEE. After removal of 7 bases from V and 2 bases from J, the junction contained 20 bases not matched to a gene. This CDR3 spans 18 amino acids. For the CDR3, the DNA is TGTGCCAGCTCACCTTTATCCAGGGGGCGCGACGCTGCCTACGAGCAGTACTTC. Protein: CASSPLSRGRDAAYEQYF.

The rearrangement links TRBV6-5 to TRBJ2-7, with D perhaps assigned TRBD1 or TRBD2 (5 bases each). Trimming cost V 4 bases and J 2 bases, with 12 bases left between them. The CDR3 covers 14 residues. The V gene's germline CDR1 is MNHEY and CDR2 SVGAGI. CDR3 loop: CASSSPGLTYEQYF. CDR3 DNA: TGTGCCAGCAGTTCCCCGGGGCTTACCTACGAGCAGTACTTC.

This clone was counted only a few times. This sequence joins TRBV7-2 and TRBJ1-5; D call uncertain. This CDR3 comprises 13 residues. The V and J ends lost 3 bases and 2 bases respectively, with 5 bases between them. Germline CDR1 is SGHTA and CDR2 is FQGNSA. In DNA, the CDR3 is TGTGCCAGCAGCTTTATGGGCAATCAGCCCCAGCATTTT. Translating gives CASSFMGNQPQHF. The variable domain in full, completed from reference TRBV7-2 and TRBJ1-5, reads GAGVSQSPSNKVTEKGKDVELRCDPISGHTALYWYRQSLGQGLEFLIYFQGNSAPDKSGLPSDRFSAERTGGSVSTLTIQRTQQEDSAVYLCASSFMGNQPQHFGDGTRLSIL.

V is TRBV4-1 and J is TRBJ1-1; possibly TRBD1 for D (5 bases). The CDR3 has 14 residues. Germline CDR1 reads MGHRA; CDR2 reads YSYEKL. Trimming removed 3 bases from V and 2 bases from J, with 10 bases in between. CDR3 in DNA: TGCGCCAGCAGCCATCCCCAGGGAAACACTGAAGCTTTCTTT. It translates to CASSHPQGNTEAFF.

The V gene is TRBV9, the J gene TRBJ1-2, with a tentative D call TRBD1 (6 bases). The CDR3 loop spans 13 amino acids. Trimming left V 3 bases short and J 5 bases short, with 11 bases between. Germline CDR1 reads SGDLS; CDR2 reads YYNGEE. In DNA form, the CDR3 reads TGTGCCAGCAGCGCGGGGGGCGGGTATGGCTACACCTTC. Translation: CASSAGGGYGYTF.

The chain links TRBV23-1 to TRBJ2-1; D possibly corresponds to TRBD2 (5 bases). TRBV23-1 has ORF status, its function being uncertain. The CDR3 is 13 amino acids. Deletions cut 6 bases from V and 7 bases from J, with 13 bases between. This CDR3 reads CASRDFTSNEQFF. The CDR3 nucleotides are TGCGCCAGCAGGGACTTTACATCGAATGAGCAGTTCTTC.

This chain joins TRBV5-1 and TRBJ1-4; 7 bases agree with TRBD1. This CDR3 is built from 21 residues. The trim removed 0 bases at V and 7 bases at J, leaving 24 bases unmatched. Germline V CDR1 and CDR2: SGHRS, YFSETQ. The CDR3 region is CASSLDLLIPGQRIRGEKLFF. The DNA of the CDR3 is TGCGCCAGCAGCTTGGACTTATTGATACCGGGACAGAGGATTCGAGGTGAAAAACTGTTTTTT.

CDR3 residues: CASSQSEAGEAFF. Written as DNA, the CDR3 is TGCGCCAGCAGCCAAAGTGAAGCAGGGGAAGCTTTCTTT. The chain uses TRBV4-3 and TRBJ1-1; TRBD1 might be the D (5 bases). This CDR3 region has 13 residues. With 2 bases removed from V and 8 bases from J, the gap between germline ends came to 12 bases. Germline CDR1 is LGHNA and CDR2 is YSLEER.

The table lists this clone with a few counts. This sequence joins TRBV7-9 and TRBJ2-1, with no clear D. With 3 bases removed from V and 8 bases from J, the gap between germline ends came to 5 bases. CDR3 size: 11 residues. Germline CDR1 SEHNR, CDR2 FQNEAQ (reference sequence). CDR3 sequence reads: CASSFKDEQFF. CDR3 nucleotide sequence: TGTGCCAGCAGCTTCAAGGATGAGCAGTTCTTC.

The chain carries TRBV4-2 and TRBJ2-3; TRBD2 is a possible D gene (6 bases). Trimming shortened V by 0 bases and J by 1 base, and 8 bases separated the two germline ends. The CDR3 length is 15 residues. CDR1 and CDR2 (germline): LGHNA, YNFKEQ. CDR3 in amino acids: CASSQDGGGTDTQYF. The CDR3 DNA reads TGTGCCAGCAGCCAAGACGGCGGGGGCACAGATACGCAGTATTTT.

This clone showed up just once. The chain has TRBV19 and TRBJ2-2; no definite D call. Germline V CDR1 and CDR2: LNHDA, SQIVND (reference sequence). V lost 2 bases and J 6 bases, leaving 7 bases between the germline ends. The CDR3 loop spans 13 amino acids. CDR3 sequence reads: CASSISMAGELFF. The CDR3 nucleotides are TGTGCCAGTAGTATATCAATGGCCGGGGAGCTGTTTTTT. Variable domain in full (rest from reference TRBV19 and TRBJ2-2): DGGITQSPKYLFRKEGQNVTLSCEQNLNHDAMYWYRQDPGQGLRLIYYSQIVNDFQKGDIAEGYSVSREKKESFPLTVTSAQKNPTAFYLCASSISMAGELFFGEGSRLTVL.

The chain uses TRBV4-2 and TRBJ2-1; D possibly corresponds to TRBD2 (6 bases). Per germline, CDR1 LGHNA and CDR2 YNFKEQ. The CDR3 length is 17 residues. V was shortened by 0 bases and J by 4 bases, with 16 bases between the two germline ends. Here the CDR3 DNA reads TGTGCCAGCAGCCAAGAGCTTCTGCGGGACTTATACAATGAGCAGTTCTTC. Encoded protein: CASSQELLRDLYNEQFF.

CDR3 region: CSASREETQYF. In nucleotides, the CDR3 is TGCAGCGCTAGCAGGGAAGAGACCCAGTACTTC. The V call is TRBV29-1, the J call TRBJ2-5; D possibly matches TRBD1 or TRBD2 (5 bases each). Germline assignment: CDR1 SQVTM and CDR2 ANQGSEA. This CDR3 comprises 11 residues. Trimming took 7 bases from V and 3 from J, leaving 9 bases between them.

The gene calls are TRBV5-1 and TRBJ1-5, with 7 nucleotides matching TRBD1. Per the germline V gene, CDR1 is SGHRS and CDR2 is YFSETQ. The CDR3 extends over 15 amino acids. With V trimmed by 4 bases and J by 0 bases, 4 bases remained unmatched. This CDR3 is CASSGDSYSNQPQHF. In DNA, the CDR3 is TGCGCCAGCAGCGGGGACAGTTATAGCAATCAGCCCCAGCATTTT.

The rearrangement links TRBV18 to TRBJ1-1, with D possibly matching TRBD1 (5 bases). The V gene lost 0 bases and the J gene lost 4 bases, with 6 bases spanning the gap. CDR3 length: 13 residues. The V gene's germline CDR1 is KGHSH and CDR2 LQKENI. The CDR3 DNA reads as TGTGCCAGCTCACCACCGAGGGGCACTGAAGCTTTCTTT. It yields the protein CASSPPRGTEAFF.

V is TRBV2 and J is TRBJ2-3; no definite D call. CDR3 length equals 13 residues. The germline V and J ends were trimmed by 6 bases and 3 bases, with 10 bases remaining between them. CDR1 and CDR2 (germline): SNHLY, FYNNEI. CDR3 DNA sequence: TGTGCCAGCAGCGTTTTTCCGACAGATACGCAGTATTTT. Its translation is CASSVFPTDTQYF.

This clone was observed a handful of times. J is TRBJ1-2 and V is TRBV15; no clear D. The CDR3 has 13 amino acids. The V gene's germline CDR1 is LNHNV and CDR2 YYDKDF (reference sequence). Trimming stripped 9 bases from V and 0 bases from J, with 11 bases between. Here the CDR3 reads CATGLIANYGYTF. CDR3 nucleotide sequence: TGTGCCACTGGACTCATAGCTAACTATGGCTACACCTTC.

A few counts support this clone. DNA of the CDR3: TGTGCCAGTACCAGTCAAGGAAAACTGTTTTTT. It translates to CASTSQGKLFF. The genes are TRBV19 and TRBJ1-4; D gene ambiguous. Per the germline V gene, CDR1 is LNHDA and CDR2 is SQIVND (reference sequence). This CDR3 has 11 residues. Trimming stripped 7 bases from V and 10 bases from J, with 10 bases between.

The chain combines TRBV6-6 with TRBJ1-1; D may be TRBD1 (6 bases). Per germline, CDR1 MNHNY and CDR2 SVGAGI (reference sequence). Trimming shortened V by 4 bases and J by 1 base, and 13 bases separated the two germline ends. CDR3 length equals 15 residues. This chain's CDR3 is CASSSGQVKNTEAFF. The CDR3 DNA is TGTGCCAGCAGTTCGGGACAAGTTAAGAACACTGAAGCTTTCTTT.

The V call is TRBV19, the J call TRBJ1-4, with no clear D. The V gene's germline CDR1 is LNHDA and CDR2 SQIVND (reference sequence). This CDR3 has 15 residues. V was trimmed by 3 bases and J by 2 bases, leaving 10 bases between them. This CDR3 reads CASSIRVATNEKLFF. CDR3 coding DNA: TGTGCCAGTAGTATCCGGGTAGCGACTAATGAAAAACTGTTTTTT.

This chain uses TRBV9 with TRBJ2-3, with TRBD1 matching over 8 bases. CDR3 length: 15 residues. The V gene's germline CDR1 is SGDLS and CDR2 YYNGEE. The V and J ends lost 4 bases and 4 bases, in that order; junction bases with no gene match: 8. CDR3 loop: CASSPPTGVADTQYF. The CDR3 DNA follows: TGTGCCAGCAGCCCTCCGACAGGGGTGGCAGATACGCAGTATTTT.

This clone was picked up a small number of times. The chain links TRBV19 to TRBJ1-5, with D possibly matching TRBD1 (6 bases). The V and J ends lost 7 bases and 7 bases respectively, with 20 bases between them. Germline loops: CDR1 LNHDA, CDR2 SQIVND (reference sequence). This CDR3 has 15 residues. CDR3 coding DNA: TGTGCCAGTATAGGGGCAGGGGCGGGGATGCAGCCCCAGCATTTT. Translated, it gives CASIGAGAGMQPQHF.

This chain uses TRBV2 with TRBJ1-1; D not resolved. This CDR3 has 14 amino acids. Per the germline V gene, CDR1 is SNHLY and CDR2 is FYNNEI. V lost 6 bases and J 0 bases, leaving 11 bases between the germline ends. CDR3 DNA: TGTGCCAGCAGAATAAAAAAAATGAACACTGAAGCTTTCTTT. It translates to CASRIKKMNTEAFF.